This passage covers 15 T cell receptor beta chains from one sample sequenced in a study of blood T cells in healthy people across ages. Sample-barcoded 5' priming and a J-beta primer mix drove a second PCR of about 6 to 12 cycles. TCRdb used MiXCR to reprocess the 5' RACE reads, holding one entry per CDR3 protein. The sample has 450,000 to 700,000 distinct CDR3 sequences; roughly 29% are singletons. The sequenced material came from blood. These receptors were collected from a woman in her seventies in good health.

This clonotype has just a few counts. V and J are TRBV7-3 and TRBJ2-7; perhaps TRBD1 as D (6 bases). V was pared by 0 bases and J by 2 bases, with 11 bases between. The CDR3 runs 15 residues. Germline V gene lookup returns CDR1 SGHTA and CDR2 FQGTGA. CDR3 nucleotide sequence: TGTGCCAGCAGCTTAACGGGGCAGGGGCCCTACGAGCAGTACTTC. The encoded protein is CASSLTGQGPYEQYF. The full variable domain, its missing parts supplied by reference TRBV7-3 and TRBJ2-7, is GAGVSQTPSNKVTEKGKYVELRCDPISGHTALYWYRQSLGQGPEFLIYFQGTGAADDSGLPNDRFFAVRPEGSVSTLKIQRTERGDSAVYLCASSLTGQGPYEQYFGPGTRLTVT.

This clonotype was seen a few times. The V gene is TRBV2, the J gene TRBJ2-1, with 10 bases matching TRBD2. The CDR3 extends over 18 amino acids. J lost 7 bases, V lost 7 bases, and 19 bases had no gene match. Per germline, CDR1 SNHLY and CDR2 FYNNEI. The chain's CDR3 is CASTMNGVAGGQGNEQFF. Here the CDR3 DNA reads TGTGCCAGCACCATGAATGGAGTAGCGGGGGGCCAGGGGAATGAGCAGTTCTTC. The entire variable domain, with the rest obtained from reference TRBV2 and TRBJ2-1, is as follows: EPEVTQTPSHQVTQMGQEVILRCVPISNHLYFYWYRQILGQKVEFLVSFYNNEISEKSEIFDDQFSVERPDGSNFTLKIRSTKLEDSAMYFCASTMNGVAGGQGNEQFFGPGTRLTVL.

This chain's CDR3 is CASSFPGLAGKETQYF. Here the CDR3 DNA reads TGTGCCAGCAGCTTCCCGGGACTAGCGGGAAAAGAGACCCAGTACTTC. The chain has TRBV7-2 and TRBJ2-5; 13 bases are shared with TRBD2. Germline CDR1 is SGHTA and CDR2 is FQGNSA. The ends lost 3 bases at V and 3 bases at J; junction bases unmatched: 4. CDR3 length equals 16 residues.

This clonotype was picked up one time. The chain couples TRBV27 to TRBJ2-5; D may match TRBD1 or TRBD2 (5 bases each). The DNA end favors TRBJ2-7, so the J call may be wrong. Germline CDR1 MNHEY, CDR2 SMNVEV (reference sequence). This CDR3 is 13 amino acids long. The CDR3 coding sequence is TGTGCCAGCAGTTTATGGGGGATGAGCGAGCAGTACTTC. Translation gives CASSLWGMSEQYF.

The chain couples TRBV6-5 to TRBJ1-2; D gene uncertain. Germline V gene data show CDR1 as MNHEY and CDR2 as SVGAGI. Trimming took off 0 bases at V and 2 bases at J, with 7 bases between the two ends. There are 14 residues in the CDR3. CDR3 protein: CASSYSGANYGYTF. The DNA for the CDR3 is TGTGCCAGCAGTTACTCAGGAGCAAACTATGGCTACACCTTC.

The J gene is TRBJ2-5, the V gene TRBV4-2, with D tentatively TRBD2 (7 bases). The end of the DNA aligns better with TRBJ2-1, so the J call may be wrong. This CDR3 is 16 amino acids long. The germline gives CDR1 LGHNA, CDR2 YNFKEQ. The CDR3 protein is CASSQVGRGGGDEQFF. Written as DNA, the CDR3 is TGTGCCAGCAGCCAAGTCGGAAGGGGGGGCGGGGATGAGCAGTTCTTC.

The CDR3 bases are TGCAGTGCTAGACCCGTCGGGACAGGGGGCTACGAGCAGTACTTC. Translating gives CSARPVGTGGYEQYF. This chain connects TRBV20-1 to TRBJ2-7, with 11 bases identical to TRBD1. V gave up 2 bases and J gave up 3 bases; unmatched junction bases: 6. This CDR3 has 15 amino acids. Per germline, CDR1 DFQATT and CDR2 SNEGSKA (reference sequence).

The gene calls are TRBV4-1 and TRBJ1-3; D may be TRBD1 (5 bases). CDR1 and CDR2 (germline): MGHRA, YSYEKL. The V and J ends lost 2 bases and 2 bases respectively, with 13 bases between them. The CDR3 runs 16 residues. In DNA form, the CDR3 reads TGCGCCAGCAGCCAACCTGGAGGGGAGACTGGAAACACCATATATTTT. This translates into CASSQPGGETGNTIYF.

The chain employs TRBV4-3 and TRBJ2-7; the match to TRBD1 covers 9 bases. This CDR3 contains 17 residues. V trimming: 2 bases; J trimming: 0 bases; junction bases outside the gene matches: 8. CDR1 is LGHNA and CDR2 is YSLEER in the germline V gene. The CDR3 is CASSQTLQGASSYEQYF. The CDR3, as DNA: TGCGCCAGCAGCCAAACATTACAGGGGGCAAGCTCCTACGAGCAGTACTTC.

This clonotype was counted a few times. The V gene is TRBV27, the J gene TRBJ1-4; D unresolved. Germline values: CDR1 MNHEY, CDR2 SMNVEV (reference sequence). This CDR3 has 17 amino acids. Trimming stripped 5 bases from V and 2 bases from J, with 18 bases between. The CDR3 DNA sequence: TGTGCCAGCAGTCCCCGGACGTTTTTGGATACTAATGAAAAACTGTTTTTT. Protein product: CASSPRTFLDTNEKLFF.

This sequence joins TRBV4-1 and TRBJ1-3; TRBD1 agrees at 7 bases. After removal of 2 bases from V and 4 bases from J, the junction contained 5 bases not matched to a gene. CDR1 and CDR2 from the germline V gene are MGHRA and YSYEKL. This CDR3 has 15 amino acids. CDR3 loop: CASSQPRDSGNTIYF. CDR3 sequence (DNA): TGCGCCAGCAGCCAACCCCGGGACAGCGGAAACACCATATATTTT.

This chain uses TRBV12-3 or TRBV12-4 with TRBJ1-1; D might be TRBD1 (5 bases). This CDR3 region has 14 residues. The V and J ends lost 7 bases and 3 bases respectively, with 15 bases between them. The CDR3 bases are TGTGCCAGCACCCGACAATCAGGGTACACTGAAGCTTTCTTT. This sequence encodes CASTRQSGYTEAFF.

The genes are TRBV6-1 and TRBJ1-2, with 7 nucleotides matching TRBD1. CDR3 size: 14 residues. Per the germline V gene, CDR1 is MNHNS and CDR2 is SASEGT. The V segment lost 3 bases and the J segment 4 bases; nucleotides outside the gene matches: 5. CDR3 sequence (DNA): TGTGCCAGCAGTGAGTCAGGGGACAGCTATGGCTACACCTTC. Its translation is CASSESGDSYGYTF.

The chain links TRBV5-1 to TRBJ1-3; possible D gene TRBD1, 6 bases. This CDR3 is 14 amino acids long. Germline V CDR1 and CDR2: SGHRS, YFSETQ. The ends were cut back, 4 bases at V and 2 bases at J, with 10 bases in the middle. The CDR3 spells CASSPQGPGNTIYF. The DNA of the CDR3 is TGCGCCAGCAGCCCACAGGGTCCTGGAAACACCATATATTTT.

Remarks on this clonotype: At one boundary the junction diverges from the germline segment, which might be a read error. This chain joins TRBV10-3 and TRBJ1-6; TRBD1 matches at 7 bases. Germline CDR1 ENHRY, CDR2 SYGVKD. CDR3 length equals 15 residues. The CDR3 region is CAISETGTDRSPLHF. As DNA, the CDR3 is TGCGCCATCAGTGAAACTGGGACAGACCGTTCACCCCTCCACTTT.